This T cell receptor (beta chain) was identified during a study of glioma-infiltrating T cells. Across the study: Glioblastomas were WHO grade IV, sampled at first diagnosis; low-grade were grade II.

Amplification of TCR alpha and beta CDR3 regions from RNA used iRepertoire nested multiplex PCR. TCRdb redid the calling of the multiplex PCR reads with MiXCR, one entry per CDR3 protein. The sample consists of 300,000 to 450,000 distinct CDR3 sequences, roughly two fifths of them appearing once. CDR1 is MNHEY, CDR2 SVGEGT, per germline. CDR3 size: 16 residues. Trimming pared 5 bases from V and 2 bases from J, leaving 16 bases between. The study's findings and limits: Tissue-blood divergence was below expectation in non-neoplastic patients, above in gliomas. Patients with low tissue-blood divergence carried a signature set of shared blood CDR3 motifs.

Of note for this clonotype: Its antigen remains unknown. This may arise from a read error, as a much more abundant clone is one base away.

The clonotype originates from a human donor with low-grade glioma or glioblastoma, undergoing nonglioma brain surgery, or in good health (not recorded which). This chain connects TRBV6-2 or TRBV6-3 to TRBJ1-3; D call uncertain. Sequencing used glioma tissue, nonneoplastic brain tissue, or PBMCs (not recorded which). Here the CDR3 reads CASSRAPGIPGNTIYF. CDR3 DNA sequence: TGTGCCAGCAGTCGGGCGCCGGGGATCCCTGGAAACACCATATATTTT.